Following are 27 T cell receptor beta chains from one sample sequenced in a study of vaccination effects on CD4 cells after COVID-19. No cognate antigen is known for these TCRs. CD4+ T cells were isolated after around 9 days of culture. Infection dated between March and December 2020, before the Alpha, Beta and Delta variants reached the United States. Participants completed two doses of the BNT162b2 or mRNA-1273 vaccine. Clones were read by immunoSEQ multiplex PCR, and TCRdb kept only the in-frame ones, dropping some. The data hold tens of thousands of clones, with under 85% observed a single time. Here the sequenced sample was CD4+ T cells from PBMCs cultured without peptide, taken after COVID-19 vaccination. Receptors originate from a human donor who had a prior SARS-CoV-2 infection.

CDR3 residues: CASRHSRDMKINSPLHF. The CDR3 DNA reads TGCGCCAGCAGACACAGCCGGGACATGAAAATTAATTCACCCCTCCACTTT. The rearrangement uses TRBV5-1 and TRBJ1-6, with D possibly TRBD1 on 6 matching bases. CDR1 is SGHRS, CDR2 YFSETQ, per germline. This CDR3 comprises 17 residues. Trimming cost V 5 bases and J 6 bases, with 21 bases left between them.

This rearrangement joins TRBV2 to TRBJ2-1; 16 bases map to TRBD2. CDR3 length: 17 amino acids. Trimming cost V 4 bases and J 9 bases; bases outside gene matches: 9. Germline CDR1 and CDR2: SNHLY and FYNNEI. The CDR3 nucleotides are TGTGCCAGCAGTGCCCCGGGACTAGCGGGAGGGCCGGGTGAGCAGTTCTTC. Residues: CASSAPGLAGGPGEQFF.

The chain combines TRBV30 with TRBJ2-7; D is unclear. Trimming took 1 base from V and 7 from J, leaving 14 bases between them. The germline CDR1 and CDR2 sequences are GTSNPN and SVGIG (reference sequence). The CDR3 is made up of 13 amino acids. CDR3 coding DNA: TGTGCCTGGAGTGAGGTAGGGCTGGGAGAGCAGTACTTC. Encoded protein: CAWSEVGLGEQYF.

This chain links TRBV19 with TRBJ2-5, with D perhaps TRBD1 (5 bases). The CDR3 sequence is 13 residues long. Germline V gene sequence: CDR1 LNHDA, CDR2 SQIVND (reference sequence). V was shortened by 3 bases and J by 5 bases, with 10 bases between the two germline ends. The CDR3 sequence: CASSMPGHETQYF. CDR3 nucleotides: TGTGCCAGTAGTATGCCAGGACATGAGACCCAGTACTTC.

The rearrangement uses TRBV5-4 and TRBJ2-7, with D perhaps matching TRBD1 (5 bases). The V and J ends lost 0 bases and 0 bases respectively, with 10 bases between them. Germline-derived CDR1 and CDR2 are SGHNT and YYREEE (reference sequence). The CDR3 consists of 15 residues. The CDR3 DNA reads as TGTGCCAGCAGCTTGGTTGGACAAATCTCCTACGAGCAGTACTTC. It translates to CASSLVGQISYEQYF.

This clone was detected a few times. This chain connects TRBV18 to TRBJ2-1; 8 nucleotides align to TRBD2. V lost 3 bases to trimming and J lost 6 bases; unmatched junction nucleotides: 13. CDR3 length: 17 residues. CDR1 and CDR2 (germline): KGHSH, LQKENI. The CDR3 reads CASSPLSGSGASNEQFF. CDR3 DNA sequence: TGTGCCAGCTCACCCCTCTCGGGTAGCGGGGCATCCAATGAGCAGTTCTTC.

This clone was counted between two and nine times. The chain is built from TRBV4-2 and TRBJ2-7, with D possibly matching TRBD2 (6 bases). The germline CDR1 and CDR2 sequences are LGHNA and YNFKEQ. The CDR3 spans 15 residues. Trimming left V 2 bases short and J 3 bases short, with 14 bases between. The CDR3 sequence: CASSQRLGSVYEQYF. CDR3 in DNA: TGTGCCAGCAGCCAACGACTCGGGAGCGTCTACGAGCAGTACTTC.

The rearrangement joins TRBV5-1 to TRBJ2-7; D unclear. In germline, CDR1 is SGHRS, CDR2 YFSETQ. V lost 0 bases, J lost 3 bases, and 7 bases lay in between. The CDR3 has 13 residues. The CDR3 DNA follows: TGCGCCAGCAGCTTGGCGGACGGCTACGAGCAGTACTTC. It encodes CASSLADGYEQYF. Full variable domain (outside the CDR3, taken from reference TRBV5-1 and TRBJ2-7): KAGVTQTPRYLIKTRGQQVTLSCSPISGHRSVSWYQQTPGQGLQFLFEYFSETQRNKGNFPGRFSGRQFSNSRSEMNVSTLELGDSALYLCASSLADGYEQYFGPGTRLTVT.

This clone was found a few times. J is TRBJ2-5 and V is TRBV5-6; D unresolved. The CDR3 has 13 amino acids. Trimming removed 4 bases from V and 5 bases from J, with 12 bases in between. The germline V gene encodes CDR1 SGHDT and CDR2 YYEEEE. The CDR3 here is CASSGWVSETQYF. CDR3 in DNA: TGTGCCAGCAGCGGATGGGTATCGGAGACCCAGTACTTC.

This clone was seen once. The rearrangement joins TRBV11-1 to TRBJ2-3; D possibly corresponds to TRBD1 (5 bases). This CDR3 region has 14 residues. Germline assignment: CDR1 SGHAT and CDR2 FQDESV (reference sequence). The V gene lost 1 base and the J gene lost 4 bases, with 9 bases spanning the gap. The CDR3 protein is CASSLGQRPDTQYF. In DNA form, the CDR3 reads TGTGCCAGCAGCTTAGGACAGCGACCAGATACGCAGTATTTT.

The chain joins TRBV24-1 to TRBJ2-2, with TRBD2 identical over 14 bases. The CDR3 is 17 amino acids. J gave up 4 bases and V 8 bases, and 8 bases lay outside the gene matches. The germline V gene encodes CDR1 KGHDR and CDR2 SFDVKD. CDR3 region: CATNQGLAGVGTGELFF. As DNA, the CDR3 is TGTGCCACCAATCAGGGACTAGCGGGGGTAGGCACCGGGGAGCTGTTTTTT.

The CDR3 nucleotides are TGTGCCAGCTCACTGGGCGAGGGGGGTTTCTTT. Translated: CASSLGEGGFF. J is TRBJ1-1 and V is TRBV18; D is perhaps TRBD1 (6 bases). Trimming shortened V by 4 bases and J by 13 bases, and 13 bases separated the two germline ends. Looked up from germline, CDR1 is KGHSH and CDR2 is LQKENI. The CDR3 runs 11 residues.

The V gene is TRBV3-1 (or the pseudogene TRBV3-2), the J gene TRBJ1-1; D is unresolved. In germline, CDR1 is LGHDT, CDR2 YNNKEL (reference sequence). The V end was cut by 0 bases, the J end by 0 bases, with 11 bases between. There are 16 residues in the CDR3. CDR3 bases: TGTGCCAGCAGCCAAGATAGTGCAGTGATGAACACTGAAGCTTTCTTT. It yields the protein CASSQDSAVMNTEAFF.

V and J are TRBV4-2 and TRBJ2-1; 13 bases line up with TRBD2. Trimming at V came to 3 bases and at J to 7 bases, leaving 6 bases not matched to a gene. Germline V gene data show CDR1 as LGHNA and CDR2 as YNFKEQ. CDR3 length: 16 residues. The CDR3 here is CASSHRGTSGTNEQFF. DNA for the CDR3: TGTGCCAGCAGCCATCGTGGGACTAGCGGGACGAATGAGCAGTTCTTC.

The V call is TRBV11-2, the J call TRBJ1-3; no definite D call. The germline V gene encodes CDR1 SGHAT and CDR2 FQNNGV. V lost 4 bases, J lost 2 bases, and 9 bases lay in between. The CDR3 has 14 residues. As DNA, the CDR3 is TGTGCCAGCAGCTCGACTAGGGCTGGAAACACCATATATTTT. Translated: CASSSTRAGNTIYF. The complete variable domain, with remaining parts taken from reference TRBV11-2 and TRBJ1-3, reads EAGVAQSPRYKIIEKRQSVAFWCNPISGHATLYWYQQILGQGPKLLIQFQNNGVVDDSQLPKDRFSAERLKGVDSTLKIQPAKLEDSAVYLCASSSTRAGNTIYFGEGSWLTVV.

This chain connects TRBV7-9 to TRBJ2-5, with 7 bases matching TRBD1. Looked up from germline, CDR1 is SEHNR and CDR2 is FQNEAQ (reference sequence). CDR3 size: 14 residues. V lost 5 bases, J lost 0 bases, and 3 bases stayed unmatched. The CDR3 spells CASSPTGNQETQYF. The CDR3, as DNA: TGTGCCAGCAGCCCGACAGGGAACCAAGAGACCCAGTACTTC.

This clone has a handful of counts. The V call is TRBV5-1, the J call TRBJ2-7; D gene ambiguous. The CDR3 extends over 12 amino acids. V was trimmed by 0 bases and J by 6 bases, leaving 7 bases between them. Germline CDR1 SGHRS, CDR2 YFSETQ. CDR3 nucleotide sequence: TGCGCCAGCAGCTTGGCTTGGGGCGAGCAGTACTTC. The encoded protein is CASSLAWGEQYF.

The chain recombines TRBV15 with TRBJ2-5, with 16 bases aligning to TRBD2. The CDR3 loop spans 16 amino acids. The V and J ends lost 4 bases and 2 bases, in that order; junction bases with no gene match: 1. CDR1 and CDR2 (germline): LNHNV, YYDKDF (reference sequence). The chain's CDR3 is CATSMGLAGGQETQYF. The CDR3 DNA follows: TGTGCCACCAGCATGGGACTAGCGGGAGGGCAAGAGACCCAGTACTTC.

The chain couples TRBV7-9 to TRBJ2-3; 10 nucleotides align to TRBD2. V lost 5 bases, J lost 5 bases, and 10 bases stayed unmatched. Looked up from germline, CDR1 is SEHNR and CDR2 is FQNEAQ (reference sequence). There are 16 residues in the CDR3. CDR3 residues: CASSETSGASGDTQYF. The DNA for the CDR3 is TGTGCCAGCAGCGAAACTAGCGGGGCGTCGGGAGATACGCAGTATTTT.

The rearrangement joins TRBV3-1 (or the pseudogene TRBV3-2) to TRBJ2-1; 7 positions agree with TRBD2. Per germline, CDR1 LGHDT and CDR2 YNNKEL (reference sequence). The CDR3 is 13 amino acids. J was trimmed by 13 bases and V by 1 base; bases with no gene match: 7. For the CDR3, the DNA is TGTGCCAGCAGCCAAGCTAGCGGACTCCGTCAGTTCTTC. Translation gives CASSQASGLRQFF.

V gene TRBV7-2 combines with J gene TRBJ1-1; D is possibly TRBD1 (5 bases). From germline, CDR1 is SGHTA and CDR2 FQGNSA. There are 16 residues in the CDR3. The germline V and J ends were trimmed by 1 base and 0 bases, with 12 bases remaining between them. The CDR3, as DNA: TGTGCCAGCAGCTTAGGGCGTTTCAGGGTGAACACTGAAGCTTTCTTT. Its translation: CASSLGRFRVNTEAFF. Using reference TRBV7-2 and TRBJ1-1 for the parts outside the CDR3, the full variable domain is GAGVSQSPSNKVTEKGKDVELRCDPISGHTALYWYRQSLGQGLEFLIYFQGNSAPDKSGLPSDRFSAERTGGSVSTLTIQRTQQEDSAVYLCASSLGRFRVNTEAFFGQGTRLTVV.

This clone showed up just once. The V and J genes are TRBV7-3 and TRBJ2-7, with 10 bases matching TRBD2. The CDR3 is made up of 18 amino acids. Germline lookup yields CDR1 SGHTA and CDR2 FQGTGA. The V segment lost 0 bases and the J segment 0 bases; nucleotides outside the gene matches: 8. CDR3: CASSLTLLAGDSSYEQYF. The CDR3 DNA follows: TGTGCCAGCAGCTTAACGCTTCTAGCGGGGGACTCCTCCTACGAGCAGTACTTC.

The rearrangement joins TRBV7-2 to TRBJ1-2; 7 nucleotides line up with TRBD1. Germline V CDR1 and CDR2: SGHTA, FQGNSA. The CDR3 consists of 16 residues. J was trimmed by 4 bases and V by 4 bases; bases with no gene match: 12. The CDR3 nucleotides are TGTGCCAGCAGCTCCACAGGGGCGCGGAGGTCCTATGGCTACACCTTC. Translating it yields CASSSTGARRSYGYTF. Based on the CDR3 plus reference TRBV7-2 and TRBJ1-2, the full variable domain is GAGVSQSPSNKVTEKGKDVELRCDPISGHTALYWYRQSLGQGLEFLIYFQGNSAPDKSGLPSDRFSAERTGGSVSTLTIQRTQQEDSAVYLCASSSTGARRSYGYTFGSGTRLTVV.

The chain recombines TRBV5-1 with TRBJ2-3; the D call may be TRBD1 or TRBD2 (7 bases each). Per the germline V gene, CDR1 is SGHRS and CDR2 is YFSETQ. Trimming took off 3 bases at V and 0 bases at J, with 14 bases between the two ends. The CDR3 has 16 residues. CDR3 region: CASSSDQGGSTDTQYF. In DNA form, the CDR3 reads TGCGCCAGCAGCTCGGACCAGGGGGGGAGCACAGATACGCAGTATTTT. Variable domain in full (rest from reference TRBV5-1 and TRBJ2-3): KAGVTQTPRYLIKTRGQQVTLSCSPISGHRSVSWYQQTPGQGLQFLFEYFSETQRNKGNFPGRFSGRQFSNSRSEMNVSTLELGDSALYLCASSSDQGGSTDTQYFGPGTRLTVL.

The V and J genes are TRBV12-5 and TRBJ2-7; D not resolved. The ends were cut back, 1 base at V and 7 bases at J, with 17 bases in the middle. The CDR3 length is 15 residues. CDR1 is LGHNT, CDR2 FRNRAP, per germline. The CDR3 loop reads CASGLGLRHLGEQYF. CDR3 coding DNA: TGTGCTAGTGGTTTGGGCCTAAGACACTTAGGAGAGCAGTACTTC.

A remark on this clone: Other DNA sequences within the sample encode an identical CDR3. CDR3 amino acids: CASSPRTGYGYTF. The DNA of the CDR3 is TGTGCCAGCAGCCCTCGGACAGGCTATGGCTACACCTTC. V is TRBV9 and J is TRBJ1-2, with TRBD1 identical over 7 bases. The length of the CDR3 is 13 residues. Germline CDR1 SGDLS, CDR2 YYNGEE. Unmatched junction bases numbered 4, after V lost 4 bases and J lost 4 bases.

The V and J genes are TRBV15 and TRBJ2-7; D gene uncertain. This CDR3 spans 13 amino acids. Deletions cut 0 bases from V and 4 bases from J, with 7 bases between. Per germline, CDR1 LNHNV and CDR2 YYDKDF (reference sequence). CDR3: CATSRDATYEQYF. CDR3 DNA: TGTGCCACCAGCAGAGATGCCACTTACGAGCAGTACTTC.